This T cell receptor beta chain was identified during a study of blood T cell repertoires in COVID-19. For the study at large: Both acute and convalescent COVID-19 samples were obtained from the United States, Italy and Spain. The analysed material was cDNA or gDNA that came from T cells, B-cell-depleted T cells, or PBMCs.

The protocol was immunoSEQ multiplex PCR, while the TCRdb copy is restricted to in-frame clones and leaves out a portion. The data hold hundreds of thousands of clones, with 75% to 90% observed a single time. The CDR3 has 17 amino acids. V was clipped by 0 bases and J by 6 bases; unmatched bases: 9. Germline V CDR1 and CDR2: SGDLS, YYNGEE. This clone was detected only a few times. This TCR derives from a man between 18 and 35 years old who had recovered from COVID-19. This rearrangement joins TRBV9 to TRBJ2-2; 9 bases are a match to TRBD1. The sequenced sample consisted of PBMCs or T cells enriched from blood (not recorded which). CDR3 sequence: CASSVGLRQGVPGELFF. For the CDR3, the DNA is TGTGCCAGCAGCGTAGGCCTGAGACAGGGGGTCCCCGGGGAGCTGTTTTTT.